The 27 T cell receptor beta chains listed next were all sequenced from one sample in a study of CD8 T cells in ankylosing spondylitis. TCRdb called the 5' RACE reads again in MiXCR, with one record for every CDR3 protein. The table records approximately 190,000 distinct CDR3 sequences, over 10% of them present only once. Sequenced: blood, either unsorted or a sorted T cell fraction (not recorded which). These receptors were taken from a female donor with ankylosing spondylitis or in good health (not recorded which).

The chain links TRBV30 to TRBJ2-5, with 9 bases that match TRBD2. The CDR3 length is 11 residues. The germline gives CDR1 GTSNPN, CDR2 SVGIG (reference sequence). V was pared by 6 bases and J by 6 bases, with 2 bases of the junction left unmatched. The CDR3 DNA reads TGTGCCTGCCTAGCGGGAAAGACCCAGTACTTC. Its translation is CACLAGKTQYF.

Worth noting for this clonotype: This could be a read error, since a much larger clone is one nucleotide away. This sequence joins TRBV4-3 and TRBJ1-2; 7 bases fit TRBD1. The CDR3 extends over 15 amino acids. CDR1 LGHNA and CDR2 YSLEER come from the germline V gene. CDR3 sequence reads: CASSQRREGAYDYTF. DNA for the CDR3: TGCGCCAGCAGCCAACGACGGGAGGGGGCCTATGACTACACCTTC.

This clonotype has just a few counts. The chain recombines TRBV6-5 with TRBJ1-2; D perhaps matches TRBD1 (5 bases). Trimming cost V 0 bases and J 7 bases, with 15 bases left between them. The CDR3 totals 15 residues. The V gene's germline CDR1 is MNHEY and CDR2 SVGAGI. In DNA, the CDR3 is TGTGCCAGCAGTTACTCGGGGCAGGCCCTTGGTGGCTACACCTTC. Translating it yields CASSYSGQALGGYTF.

This clonotype has ten or more counts. The rearrangement links TRBV12-3 or TRBV12-4 to TRBJ1-3, with unresolved D. CDR3 length equals 14 residues. Trimming pared 1 base from V and 0 bases from J, leaving 4 bases between. For the CDR3, the DNA is TGTGCCAGCAGTTTAGGATTCTCTGGAAACACCATATATTTT. This gives the protein CASSLGFSGNTIYF.

V and J are TRBV29-1 and TRBJ2-2; 12 nucleotides agree with TRBD2. In germline, CDR1 is SQVTM, CDR2 ANQGSEA. The trim removed 6 bases at V and 6 bases at J, leaving 5 bases unmatched. This CDR3 contains 14 residues. For the CDR3, the DNA is TGCAGCGTACCTAGCGGGAGGGCCCCCGGGGAGCTGTTTTTT. This encodes CSVPSGRAPGELFF.

On this clonotype itself: Without the conserved terminal phenylalanine or tryptophan, this CDR3 likely stems from a read error. This chain uses TRBV5-1 with TRBJ2-1; 10 nucleotides agree with TRBD2. CDR3 length: 17 residues. V lost 0 bases to trimming and J lost 9 bases; unmatched junction nucleotides: 12. Germline V lookup: CDR1 SGHRS, CDR2 YFSETQ. CDR3 residues: CASSLGGLAGEGVEQFL. In DNA form, the CDR3 reads TGCGCCAGCAGCTTGGGGGGGCTAGCGGGAGAAGGGGTTGAGCAGTTCTTA.

This clonotype was recorded many times. The rearrangement uses TRBV25-1 and TRBJ2-1; 8 nucleotides match TRBD1. The CDR3 covers 15 residues. V was clipped by 6 bases and J by 8 bases; unmatched bases: 12. Germline values: CDR1 MGHDK, CDR2 SYGVNS. CDR3 sequence: CASSQDRGWLDEQFF. DNA of the CDR3: TGTGCCAGCAGCCAAGACAGGGGATGGTTGGATGAGCAGTTCTTC.

This clonotype appeared once. Given a much more abundant clone one base away, this may be a read error. The conserved final phenylalanine or tryptophan is absent from the CDR3, which likely points to a read error. The chain recombines TRBV5-6 with TRBJ1-2, with TRBD1 as a possible D gene (5 bases). V was cut by 2 bases and J by 2 bases, with 16 bases left in between. This CDR3 comprises 16 residues. Germline V gene data show CDR1 as SGHDT and CDR2 as YYEEEE. CDR3 DNA sequence: TGTGCCAGCAGCTTTACAGGCACCTCAGGGAACTATGGCTACACCTAC. Protein: CASSFTGTSGNYGYTY.

This clonotype appeared many times. The J gene is TRBJ1-5, the V gene TRBV4-3; D remains unclear. V lost 0 bases, J lost 4 bases, and 13 bases lay in between. CDR1 is LGHNA, CDR2 YSLEER, per germline. This CDR3 contains 16 residues. The CDR3 is CASSQDIGNGNQPQHF. CDR3 bases: TGCGCCAGCAGCCAAGATATCGGGAATGGGAATCAGCCCCAGCATTTT.

This clonotype was seen ten or more times. The chain couples TRBV3-1 to TRBJ2-1; TRBD1 matches 7 bases. Germline trimming cut 3 bases from V and 6 bases from J; bases unmatched to any gene: 11. The CDR3 sequence is 16 residues long. CDR1 is LGHDT and CDR2 is YNNKEL in the germline V gene (reference sequence). The DNA for the CDR3 is TGTGCCAGCAGCCAGGGGACAGACATAAACATCAATGAGCAGTTCTTC. This encodes CASSQGTDININEQFF.

This clonotype was detected ten times or more. The chain links TRBV21-1 to TRBJ2-1. TRBV21-1 corresponds to a pseudogene. There are 13 residues in the CDR3. CDR3 sequence reads: CASLEVGNNEQFF. The CDR3 DNA is TGTGCCAGCTTAGAGGTCGGAAACAATGAGCAGTTCTTC.

This clonotype was picked up one time. This chain joins TRBV7-2 and TRBJ2-7, with D tentatively TRBD1 (5 bases). This CDR3 region has 14 residues. Germline loops: CDR1 SGHTA, CDR2 FQGNSA. The germline V and J ends were trimmed by 5 bases and 4 bases, with 15 bases remaining between them. CDR3 nucleotide sequence: TGTGCCAGCAGCCTGACCCTGGGGCCGTACGAGCAGTACTTC. Protein: CASSLTLGPYEQYF. Full variable domain (missing parts from reference TRBV7-2 and TRBJ2-7): GAGVSQSPSNKVTEKGKDVELRCDPISGHTALYWYRQSLGQGLEFLIYFQGNSAPDKSGLPSDRFSAERTGGSVSTLTIQRTQQEDSAVYLCASSLTLGPYEQYFGPGTRLTVT.

Ten or more counts support this clonotype. The chain recombines TRBV19 with TRBJ1-2, with no clear D. Germline-derived CDR1 and CDR2 are LNHDA and SQIVND (reference sequence). Trimming removed 5 bases from V and 5 bases from J, with 12 bases in between. The CDR3 extends over 13 amino acids. CDR3 in amino acids: CASSFSFLYGYTF. The CDR3 DNA follows: TGTGCCAGTAGTTTCAGTTTCCTTTATGGCTACACCTTC.

The sample holds many counts of this clonotype. The rearrangement links TRBV12-3 or TRBV12-4 to TRBJ2-3; D possibly corresponds to TRBD1 (5 bases). Trimming stripped 3 bases from V and 5 bases from J, with 12 bases between. CDR3 length: 14 amino acids. This CDR3 reads CASSLGPHEDTQYF. The CDR3, as DNA: TGTGCCAGCAGTTTGGGGCCACACGAAGATACGCAGTATTTT.

This clonotype was seen repeatedly, ten times or more. The rearrangement joins TRBV29-1 to TRBJ2-7; D remains ambiguous. This CDR3 has 11 residues. Trimming shortened V by 3 bases and J by 2 bases, and 5 bases separated the two germline ends. The germline gives CDR1 SQVTM, CDR2 ANQGSEA. The CDR3 reads CSVDSAYEQYF. Written as DNA, the CDR3 is TGCAGCGTTGACAGCGCCTACGAGCAGTACTTC.

The CDR3 sequence: CSAGWGSEQFF. The CDR3 DNA is TGCAGTGCTGGTTGGGGGAGTGAGCAGTTCTTC. V usage is TRBV20-1 and J usage is TRBJ2-1; D may be TRBD1 or TRBD2 (5 bases each). The germline gives CDR1 DFQATT, CDR2 SNEGSKA (reference sequence). The V end was cut by 5 bases, the J end by 9 bases, with 11 bases between. The CDR3 is made up of 11 amino acids.

This clonotype was recorded many times. The J gene is TRBJ1-2, the V gene TRBV5-1, with 9 nucleotides matching TRBD1. This CDR3 is built from 14 residues. With 4 bases clipped from V and 7 bases from J, the junction kept 8 bases outside the gene matches. Germline V lookup: CDR1 SGHRS, CDR2 YFSETQ. The CDR3 spells CASSPGQGSGGYTF. For the CDR3, the DNA is TGCGCCAGCAGCCCGGGACAGGGTTCCGGTGGCTACACCTTC.

This rearrangement joins TRBV18 to TRBJ1-3; D remains ambiguous. CDR1 and CDR2 from the germline V gene are KGHSH and LQKENI. V dropped 1 base and J dropped 4 bases, with 8 bases sitting between them. There are 14 residues in the CDR3. This CDR3 is CASSPQGAGNTIYF. CDR3 bases: TGTGCCAGCTCACCACAGGGAGCAGGAAACACCATATATTTT. Variable domain in full (rest from reference TRBV18 and TRBJ1-3): NAGVMQNPRHLVRRRGQEARLRCSPMKGHSHVYWYRQLPEEGLKFMVYLQKENIIDESGMPKERFSAEFPKEGPSILRIQQVVRGDSAAYFCASSPQGAGNTIYFGEGSWLTVV.

This clonotype occurred many times. The chain uses TRBV4-2 and TRBJ2-1; 7 nucleotides agree with TRBD2. CDR1 and CDR2 from the germline V gene are LGHNA and YNFKEQ. V gave up 1 base and J gave up 7 bases; unmatched junction bases: 10. This CDR3 comprises 16 residues. CDR3 DNA: TGTGCCAGCAGCCAAGTATCGGCGGGAGCTGGTAATGAGCAGTTCTTC. Translation gives CASSQVSAGAGNEQFF.

This clonotype was found a few times. The chain links TRBV7-9 to TRBJ2-3; TRBD1 aligns across 7 bases. This CDR3 spans 15 amino acids. Germline-derived CDR1 and CDR2 are SEHNR and FQNEAQ (reference sequence). V lost 5 bases, J lost 5 bases, and 10 bases stayed unmatched. The CDR3: CASSPGQPQGDTQYF. CDR3 DNA sequence: TGTGCCAGCAGCCCGGGACAGCCTCAGGGAGATACGCAGTATTTT.

This clonotype occurred a few times. The CDR3 DNA is TGTGCCAGCAGTTTATATGGGCCAGGGCTTAGGGAGACCCAGTACTTC. Translation gives CASSLYGPGLRETQYF. The rearrangement links TRBV28 to TRBJ2-5; D may be TRBD1 (5 bases). V was pared by 1 base and J by 5 bases, with 17 bases between. Germline V gene lookup returns CDR1 MDHEN and CDR2 SYDVKM. This CDR3 is built from 16 residues.

This clonotype was seen at least ten times. The chain combines TRBV27 with TRBJ2-4, with TRBD1 as a possible D gene (6 bases). CDR1 is MNHEY, CDR2 SMNVEV, per germline (reference sequence). CDR3 length: 15 residues. V lost 5 bases, J lost 1 base, and 12 bases lay in between. CDR3 loop: CASSANQGAKNIQYF. CDR3 bases: TGTGCCAGCAGTGCGAATCAGGGGGCCAAAAACATTCAGTACTTC.

J is TRBJ2-1 and V is TRBV29-1; no reliable D call. The CDR3 has 15 residues. Germline loops: CDR1 SQVTM, CDR2 ANQGSEA. Between the trimmed V and J ends, which lost 4 bases and 1 base, there was a span of 14 bases. CDR3: CSVGTVEWSYNEQFF. CDR3 bases: TGCAGCGTTGGGACGGTTGAGTGGTCCTACAATGAGCAGTTCTTC.

This clonotype showed up many times. V usage is TRBV20-1 and J usage is TRBJ1-2, with TRBD1 matching over 7 bases. Germline loops: CDR1 DFQATT, CDR2 SNEGSKA (reference sequence). Losses at the gene ends were 5 bases for V and 5 bases for J; bases not matched to a gene: 11. The CDR3 sequence is 14 residues long. CDR3 nucleotide sequence: TGCAGTGCTTCAAAAGAGACAGGGAGGTATGGCTACACCTTC. Translated: CSASKETGRYGYTF.

V and J are TRBV7-3 and TRBJ2-1; a weak D match, TRBD2 (5 bases). The CDR3 totals 14 residues. V was pared by 1 base and J by 5 bases, with 9 bases between. Per germline, CDR1 SGHTA and CDR2 FQGTGA. The DNA of the CDR3 is TGTGCCAGCAGCTTAATGCCTAGCCACAATGAGCAGTTCTTC. Translated, it gives CASSLMPSHNEQFF.

This clonotype was observed at least ten times. The rearrangement links TRBV29-1 to TRBJ2-2; D is possibly TRBD2 (6 bases). The length of the CDR3 is 13 residues. V lost 5 bases, J lost 5 bases, and 12 bases lay in between. Germline V CDR1 and CDR2: SQVTM, ANQGSEA. The CDR3 DNA reads as TGCAGCGTTAACGGGAGAGATACCGGGGAGCTGTTTTTT. Its protein product is CSVNGRDTGELFF.

This clonotype was recorded at least ten times. This rearrangement joins TRBV7-2 to TRBJ2-1; D perhaps matches TRBD2 (6 bases). Germline V gives CDR1 SGHTA, CDR2 FQGNSA. The V end lost 4 bases, the J end lost 5 bases, and 9 bases lay between the germline ends. The CDR3 runs 13 residues. The CDR3 coding sequence is TGTGCCAGCAGCTCGACTAGGAACAATGAGCAGTTCTTC. This sequence encodes CASSSTRNNEQFF.